The next 26 T cell receptor beta chains were all read from a single sample in a study of OX40 agonist ivuxolimab in advanced cancers. Measured with immunoSEQ multiplex PCR; TCRdb has only the in-frame clones, and not every one. The sample contains over 50,000 clones, 92% of which appear only once. This material consisted of CD4+ or CD8+ T cells sorted from blood, taken in a trial of the OX40 agonist ivuxolimab. The origin of the receptors is an adult with an advanced solid tumor such as melanoma, head and neck, liver or kidney cancer.

The chain joins TRBV7-8 to TRBJ2-1, with 9 bases aligning to TRBD2. CDR3 length: 15 residues. V dropped 1 base and J dropped 4; count of bases not matched to a gene: 2. Germline-derived CDR1 and CDR2 are SGHVS and FQNEAQ. The CDR3 DNA reads TGTGCCAGCAGCTTAGTGGCGGGGGGGTACAATGAGCAGTTCTTC. It yields the protein CASSLVAGGYNEQFF.

The V call is TRBV7-9, the J call TRBJ1-5, with TRBD1 identical over 9 bases. The length of the CDR3 is 15 residues. Losses at the gene ends were 5 bases for V and 2 bases for J; bases not matched to a gene: 4. Germline CDR1 is SEHNR and CDR2 is FQNEAQ (reference sequence). CDR3 sequence reads: CASSAGTGRNQPQHF. In nucleotides, the CDR3 is TGTGCCAGCAGCGCCGGGACAGGGCGCAATCAGCCCCAGCATTTT.

The chain carries TRBV27 and TRBJ2-3; D ambiguous. The germline V and J ends were trimmed by 7 bases and 0 bases, with 11 bases remaining between them. Germline V gene sequence: CDR1 MNHEY, CDR2 SMNVEV (reference sequence). The CDR3 has 14 amino acids. The CDR3 protein is CASNSRFSTDTQYF. The CDR3 region has the DNA TGTGCCAGCAACTCCCGTTTCAGCACAGATACGCAGTATTTT.

The rearrangement uses TRBV5-6 and TRBJ1-2, with 9 positions matching TRBD1. Per germline, CDR1 SGHDT and CDR2 YYEEEE. The CDR3 is made up of 14 amino acids. With 4 bases clipped from V and 2 bases from J, the junction kept 3 bases outside the gene matches. For the CDR3, the DNA is TGTGCCAGCAGCCCCGGGACAGGGAACTATGGCTACACCTTC. It specifies CASSPGTGNYGYTF.

This chain uses TRBV29-1 with TRBJ2-1; D perhaps matches TRBD2 (6 bases). The CDR3 spans 15 residues. The germline V gene has CDR1 SQVTM and CDR2 ANQGSEA. The V gene lost 7 bases and the J gene lost 7 bases, with 23 bases spanning the gap. The CDR3 DNA reads as TGCAGCGGTGCAGGTAGCCGGGACTTGGGTAATGAGCAGTTCTTC. This sequence encodes CSGAGSRDLGNEQFF.

The rearrangement joins TRBV15 to TRBJ1-2; a possible D gene is TRBD1 (5 bases). Per the germline V gene, CDR1 is LNHNV and CDR2 is YYDKDF (reference sequence). The CDR3 spans 14 residues. V dropped 5 bases and J dropped 2 bases, with 12 bases sitting between them. This chain's CDR3 is CATSGWDSNYGYTF. The CDR3 DNA reads as TGTGCCACCAGCGGGTGGGACTCCAACTATGGCTACACCTTC.

This chain uses TRBV5-1 with TRBJ1-6, with D maybe TRBD1 (6 bases). Trimming stripped 2 bases from V and 7 bases from J, with 13 bases between. This CDR3 region has 15 residues. CDR1 is SGHRS and CDR2 is YFSETQ in the germline V gene. The CDR3 DNA sequence: TGCGCCAGCAGCTTAGACCAGGGGCGGAATTCACCCCTCCACTTT. It specifies CASSLDQGRNSPLHF.

The chain joins TRBV6-4 to TRBJ1-5; D is possibly TRBD1 (5 bases). With 5 bases removed from V and 5 bases from J, the gap between germline ends came to 19 bases. CDR3 length equals 16 residues. Looked up from germline, CDR1 is MRHNA and CDR2 is SNTAGT. CDR3 bases: TGTGCCAGCAGTTCTCCTAGGGACGAGCCCTATCAGCCCCAGCATTTT. This sequence encodes CASSSPRDEPYQPQHF.

A word on this clone: A junction end diverges from the germline sequence, so it may reflect a read error. The chain uses TRBV4-3 and TRBJ1-1; D uncertain. This CDR3 comprises 11 residues. The germline V gene has CDR1 LGHNA and CDR2 YSLEER. The CDR3 reads CASSQVGLVVF. Written as DNA, the CDR3 is TGCGCCAGCAGCCAAGTAGGGTTGGTCGTCTTT.

On this clone: At one boundary the junction diverges from the germline segment, which might be a read error. This chain joins TRBV30 and TRBJ2-5; no clear D gene. The germline V gene encodes CDR1 GTSNPN and CDR2 SVGIG (reference sequence). This CDR3 comprises 11 residues. This CDR3 reads CAWSVQAAAHF. The CDR3 coding sequence is TGTGCCTGGAGTGTTCAGGCGGCGGCCCACTTC.

This chain joins TRBV30 and TRBJ1-2; the D gene is possibly TRBD1 (5 bases). Trimming cost V 2 bases and J 7 bases, with 17 bases left between them. CDR1 is GTSNPN and CDR2 is SVGIG in the germline V gene (reference sequence). This CDR3 contains 14 residues. The CDR3 loop is CAWSKGNPGLGYTF. CDR3 nucleotides: TGTGCCTGGAGTAAAGGGAATCCGGGGCTTGGCTACACCTTC.

The V gene is TRBV13, the J gene TRBJ2-7; no definite D call. CDR3 length: 12 amino acids. Germline CDR1 and CDR2: PRHDT and FYEKMQ (reference sequence). Trimming removed 0 bases at V and 6 bases at J, with 6 bases between. CDR3 sequence: CASSLGGREQYV. CDR3 bases: TGTGCCAGCAGCTTAGGCGGTCGCGAGCAGTACGTC.

The sample holds one count of this clone. The chain carries TRBV14 and TRBJ2-1; 9 positions agree with TRBD1. Germline V gene lookup returns CDR1 SGHDN and CDR2 FVKESK. V trimming: 6 bases; J trimming: 7 bases; junction bases outside the gene matches: 4. CDR3 length: 13 residues. In DNA form, the CDR3 reads TGTGCCAGCAGGGGGGACAGGGATAATGAGCAGTTCTTC. Protein sequence: CASRGDRDNEQFF.

In this sample, this clone turned up once. The chain is built from TRBV4-3 and TRBJ2-7, with 12 bases identical to TRBD2. From germline, CDR1 is LGHNA and CDR2 YSLEER. The CDR3 consists of 17 residues. The J segment lost 6 bases and the V segment lost 4 bases, leaving 13 bases of the junction unmatched. In DNA, the CDR3 is TGCGCCAGCAGCCGCCGACTAGCGGGGGCTGGGGCCCTCGAGCAGTACTTC. Its translation: CASSRRLAGAGALEQYF.

V gene TRBV28 combines with J gene TRBJ1-5; no firm D call. Trimming pared 8 bases from V and 0 bases from J, leaving 14 bases between. CDR3 length equals 15 residues. CDR1 is MDHEN and CDR2 is SYDVKM in the germline V gene. CDR3 DNA: TGTGCCAGCGGGGTGGACCCCTATAGCAATCAGCCCCAGCATTTT. This gives the protein CASGVDPYSNQPQHF.

About this clone itself: One end of the junction does not line up with germline, which may come from a read error. This rearrangement joins TRBV7-7 to TRBJ2-2; 12 bases match TRBD2. The germline CDR1 and CDR2 sequences are SSHAT and FNYEAQ (reference sequence). This CDR3 has 19 amino acids. The CDR3 DNA reads TGTGCTAGCAGCCAGATCGCCGCTAGCGGGGGGGAGAACACCGGGGAGCTGTTTTTT. Translation: CASSQIAASGGENTGELFF.

The rearrangement links TRBV28 to TRBJ1-5; D is uncertain. The length of the CDR3 is 15 residues. Germline V gives CDR1 MDHEN, CDR2 SYDVKM. V dropped 2 bases and J dropped 6 bases, with 14 bases sitting between them. The CDR3 reads CASSLTPWGGQPQHF. In nucleotides, the CDR3 is TGTGCCAGCAGTTTAACCCCTTGGGGAGGTCAGCCCCAGCATTTT.

The CDR3 DNA is TGTGCCAGCAGTGACTCGGGGGGGTTGGATGAGCAGTTCTTC. Protein sequence: CASSDSGGLDEQFF. The chain combines TRBV6-4 with TRBJ2-1; 7 bases line up with TRBD2. CDR1 and CDR2 from the germline V gene are MRHNA and SNTAGT. CDR3 size: 14 residues. Unmatched junction bases numbered 4, after V lost 0 bases and J lost 8 bases.

The chain recombines TRBV6-4 with TRBJ2-1, with unresolved D. Germline CDR1 MRHNA, CDR2 SNTAGT. CDR3 length: 13 residues. The germline V and J ends were trimmed by 5 bases and 2 bases, with 7 bases remaining between them. The CDR3 region is CASSLDAYNEQFF. The CDR3 nucleotides read TGTGCCAGCAGTTTGGACGCCTACAATGAGCAGTTCTTC.

V usage is TRBV4-1 and J usage is TRBJ2-7, with 7 bases lining up with TRBD1. The V gene end was trimmed by 4 bases and the J gene end by 3 bases; junction bases not matched to a gene: 3. From germline, CDR1 is MGHRA and CDR2 YSYEKL. CDR3 length: 13 residues. CDR3 sequence: CASSPRQGYEQYV. As DNA, the CDR3 is TGCGCCAGCAGCCCACGACAGGGCTACGAGCAGTACGTC.

The DNA for the CDR3 is TGTGCCAGCACATTAGGACTAGCGGGGGTTTTTTCCTACGAGCAGTACTTC. Protein: CASTLGLAGVFSYEQYF. The chain couples TRBV7-8 to TRBJ2-7; TRBD2 matches 13 bases. Trimming removed 7 bases from V and 1 base from J; junction bases left unmatched: 10. The CDR3 runs to 17 residues. Germline CDR1 is SGHVS and CDR2 is FQNEAQ.

This chain connects TRBV15 to TRBJ1-5; tentative D call: TRBD1 (6 bases). V was trimmed by 2 bases and J by 4 bases, leaving 9 bases between them. The germline V gene has CDR1 LNHNV and CDR2 YYDKDF (reference sequence). The CDR3 contains 14 residues. The CDR3 DNA is TGTGCCACCAGCAGAACACAGGGAAATCAGCCCCAGCATTTT. As protein: CATSRTQGNQPQHF.

This clone was seen a handful of times. The chain employs TRBV6-5 and TRBJ1-1; 7 bases fit TRBD1. Per germline, CDR1 MNHEY and CDR2 SVGAGI. J was trimmed by 5 bases and V by 6 bases; bases with no gene match: 12. The CDR3 is 15 amino acids. CDR3 protein: CASSTLGGAGTEAFF. Here the CDR3 DNA reads TGTGCCAGCAGCACGCTAGGGGGCGCGGGGACTGAAGCTTTCTTT.

This rearrangement joins TRBV9 to TRBJ2-1; 10 nucleotides line up with TRBD2. In germline, CDR1 is SGDLS, CDR2 YYNGEE. The CDR3 sequence is 14 residues long. With 4 bases clipped from V and 7 bases from J, the junction kept 5 bases outside the gene matches. The CDR3 loop is CASSLGLAANEQFF. The CDR3 nucleotides are TGTGCCAGCAGCCTAGGACTAGCGGCTAATGAGCAGTTCTTC.

The gene calls are TRBV9 and TRBJ2-1; 8 nucleotides agree with TRBD2. Germline assignment: CDR1 SGDLS and CDR2 YYNGEE. V gave up 0 bases and J gave up 1 base; unmatched junction bases: 3. CDR3 length equals 16 residues. The CDR3 spells CASSVGRGGSYNEQFF. Written as DNA, the CDR3 is TGTGCCAGCAGCGTAGGCCGGGGGGGATCCTACAATGAGCAGTTCTTC.

The chain employs TRBV6-1 and TRBJ2-1, with unresolved D. This CDR3 has 14 residues. Germline lookup yields CDR1 MNHNS and CDR2 SASEGT. The V end lost 2 bases, the J end lost 8 bases, and 13 bases lay between the germline ends. CDR3 protein: CASSERSSLDEQFF. The CDR3 DNA sequence: TGTGCCAGCAGTGAAAGGTCGAGCCTTGATGAGCAGTTCTTC.